This entry concerns a single TCR beta chain. The antigen remains undetermined. Germline V CDR1 and CDR2: MDHEN, SYDVKM. Trimming shortened V by 2 bases and J by 8 bases, and 3 bases separated the two germline ends. The CDR3 contains 11 residues. This record belongs to a study of shared clonotypes between healthy human individuals. Broader study findings: Deeper or shallower sequencing was expected to change how clonotypes are shared among donors.

Method: immunoSEQ multiplex PCR; TCRdb's copy keeps in-frame clones and lacks some. The sample contains about 460,000 clones, 70% to 80% of which appear only once. In unsorted samples, genomic DNA was obtained using about 90 million PBMCs. This receptor was obtained from a woman in her thirties or forties in good health. Some clones in this sample may be carry-over from other donors' samples. This chain uses TRBV28 with TRBJ2-2; D unclear. Sequenced: PBMCs. CDR3 sequence reads: CASSLEGELFF. The DNA of the CDR3 is TGTGCCAGCAGTTTAGAGGGGGAGCTGTTTTTT.